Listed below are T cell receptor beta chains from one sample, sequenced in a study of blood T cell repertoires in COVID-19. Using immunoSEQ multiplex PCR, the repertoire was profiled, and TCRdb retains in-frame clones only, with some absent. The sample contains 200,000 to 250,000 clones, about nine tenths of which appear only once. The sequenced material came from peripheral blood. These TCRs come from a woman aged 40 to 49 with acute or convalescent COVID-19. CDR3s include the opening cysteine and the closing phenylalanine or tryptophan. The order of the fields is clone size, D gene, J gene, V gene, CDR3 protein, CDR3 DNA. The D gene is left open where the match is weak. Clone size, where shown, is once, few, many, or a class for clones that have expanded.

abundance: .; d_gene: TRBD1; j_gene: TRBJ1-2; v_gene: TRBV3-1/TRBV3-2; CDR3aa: CASSQGHQGVTYGYTF; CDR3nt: TGTGCCAGCAGCCAAGGTCATCAGGGGGTGACCTATGGCTACACCTTC
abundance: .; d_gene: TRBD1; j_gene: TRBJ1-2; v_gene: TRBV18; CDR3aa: CASSPAGQATFYGYTF; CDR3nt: TGTGCCAGCTCACCGGCGGGACAGGCCACCTTCTATGGCTACACCTTC
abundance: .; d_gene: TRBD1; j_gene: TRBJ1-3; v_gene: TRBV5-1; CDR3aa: CASSLGDRGLGNTIYF; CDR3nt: TGCGCCAGCAGCTTGGGGGACAGGGGGCTTGGAAACACCATATATTTT
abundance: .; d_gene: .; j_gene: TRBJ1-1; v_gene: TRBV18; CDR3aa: CASSPPREGLNTEAFF; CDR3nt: TGTGCCAGCTCACCACCCAGGGAGGGGTTGAACACTGAAGCTTTCTTT
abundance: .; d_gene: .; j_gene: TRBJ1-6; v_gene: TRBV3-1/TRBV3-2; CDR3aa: CASSPLPDSPLHF; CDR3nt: TGTGCCAGCAGCCCCCTGCCAGATTCACCCCTCCACTTT
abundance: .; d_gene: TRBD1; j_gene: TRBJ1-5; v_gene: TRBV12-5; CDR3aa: CASGPGQGMVSDQPQHF; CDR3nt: TGTGCTAGTGGCCCGGGACAGGGAATGGTCAGCGATCAGCCCCAGCATTTT
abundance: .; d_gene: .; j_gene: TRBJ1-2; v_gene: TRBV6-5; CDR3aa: CASSYGAGNYGYTF; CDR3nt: TGTGCCAGCAGCTACGGGGCTGGTAACTATGGCTACACCTTC
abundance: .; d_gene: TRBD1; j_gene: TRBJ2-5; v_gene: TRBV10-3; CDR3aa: CAISKPTGGKETQYF; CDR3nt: TGTGCCATCAGTAAGCCGACAGGGGGCAAAGAGACCCAGTACTTC
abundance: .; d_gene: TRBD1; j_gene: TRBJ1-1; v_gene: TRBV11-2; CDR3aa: CASSPGQLTEAFF; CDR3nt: TGTGCCAGCAGTCCGGGACAGCTCACTGAAGCTTTCTTT
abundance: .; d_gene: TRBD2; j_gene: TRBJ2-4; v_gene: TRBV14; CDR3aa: CASSQDAGGVKNIQYF; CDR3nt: TGTGCCAGCAGCCAAGACGCGGGGGGTGTCAAAAACATTCAGTACTTC
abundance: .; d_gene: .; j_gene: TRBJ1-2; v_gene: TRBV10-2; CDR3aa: CASSVDQAYGYTF; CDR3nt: TGCGCCAGCAGCGTAGACCAGGCCTATGGCTACACCTTC
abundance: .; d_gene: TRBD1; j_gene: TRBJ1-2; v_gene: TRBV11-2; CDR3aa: CASSLGTGVNGYTF; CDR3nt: TGTGCCAGCAGCTTGGGCACAGGGGTTAATGGCTACACCTTC
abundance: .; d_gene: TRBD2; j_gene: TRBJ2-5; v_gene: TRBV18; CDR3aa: CASSPLAAGGPQETQYF; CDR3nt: TGTGCCAGCTCACCACTCGCAGCGGGGGGGCCCCAAGAGACCCAGTACTTC
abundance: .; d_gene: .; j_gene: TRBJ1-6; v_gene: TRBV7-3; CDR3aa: CASSLLAGNNSPLHF; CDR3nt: TGTGCCAGCAGCTTATTGGCGGGGAATAATTCACCCCTCCACTTT
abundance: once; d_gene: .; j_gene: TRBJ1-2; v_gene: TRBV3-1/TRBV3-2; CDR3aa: CASRSGRGDGYTF; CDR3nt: TGTGCCAGCAGGTCGGGCAGGGGCGACGGCTACACCTTC
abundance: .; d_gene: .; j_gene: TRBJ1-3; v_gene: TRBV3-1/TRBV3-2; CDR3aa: CASSFQGSGNTIYF; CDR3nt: TGTGCCAGCAGCTTTCAGGGTTCGGGAAACACCATATATTTT
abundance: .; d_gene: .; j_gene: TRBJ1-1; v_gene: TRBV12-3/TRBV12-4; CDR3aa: CASTPFPDTEAFF; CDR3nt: TGTGCCAGCACCCCGTTCCCAGACACTGAAGCTTTCTTT
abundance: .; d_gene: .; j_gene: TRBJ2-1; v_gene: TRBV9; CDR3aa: CASSVATGRASYNEQFF; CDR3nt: TGTGCCAGCAGCGTAGCTACGGGCAGGGCCTCCTACAATGAGCAGTTCTTC
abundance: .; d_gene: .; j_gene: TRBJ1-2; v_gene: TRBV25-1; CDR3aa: CASSYAGTNYGYTF; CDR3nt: TGTGCCAGCAGCTATGCAGGAACTAACTATGGCTACACCTTC
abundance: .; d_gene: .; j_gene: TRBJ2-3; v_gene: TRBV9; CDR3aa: CASSPLPSTDTQYF; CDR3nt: TGTGCCAGCAGCCCCCTCCCTAGCACAGATACGCAGTATTTT
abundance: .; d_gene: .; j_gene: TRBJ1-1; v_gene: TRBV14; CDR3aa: CASSQEVGGWFPEAFF; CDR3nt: TGTGCCAGCAGCCAAGAAGTGGGGGGATGGTTCCCTGAAGCTTTCTTT
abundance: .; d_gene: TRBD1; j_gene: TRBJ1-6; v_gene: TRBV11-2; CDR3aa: CASTPSGQGVSPLHF; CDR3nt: TGTGCCAGCACCCCCTCGGGACAGGGGGTTTCACCCCTCCACTTT
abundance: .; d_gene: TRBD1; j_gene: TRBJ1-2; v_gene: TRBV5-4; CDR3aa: CASSPSGTGGGYTF; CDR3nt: TGTGCCAGCAGCCCCTCCGGGACAGGGGGAGGCTACACCTTC
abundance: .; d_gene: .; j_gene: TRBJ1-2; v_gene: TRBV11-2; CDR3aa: CASTVDSAYGYTF; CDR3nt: TGTGCCAGCACCGTCGACAGCGCCTATGGCTACACCTTC
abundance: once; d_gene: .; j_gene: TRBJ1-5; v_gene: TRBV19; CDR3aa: CASSIDPGLRGCHF; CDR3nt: TGTGCCAGTAGTATAGATCCAGGTTTACGGGGTTGTCATTTT
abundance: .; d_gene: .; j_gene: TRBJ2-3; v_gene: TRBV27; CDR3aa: CASSLRGGWGPRVTDTQYF; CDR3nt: TGTGCCAGCAGTTTGAGGGGAGGTTGGGGACCCCGAGTCACAGATACGCAGTATTTT
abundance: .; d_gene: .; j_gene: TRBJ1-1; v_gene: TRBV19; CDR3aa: CASSTGVGGTEAFF; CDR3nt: TGTGCCAGTAGTACAGGGGTTGGAGGCACTGAAGCTTTCTTT
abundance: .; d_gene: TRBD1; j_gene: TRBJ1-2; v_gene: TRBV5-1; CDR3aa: CASSWYRGLLNYGYTF; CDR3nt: TGCGCCAGCAGCTGGTACAGGGGTCTTTTGAACTATGGCTACACCTTC
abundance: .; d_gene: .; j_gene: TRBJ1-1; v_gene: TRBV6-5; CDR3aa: CASTRVEGTEAFF; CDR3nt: TGTGCCAGCACGCGGGTTGAAGGCACTGAAGCTTTCTTT
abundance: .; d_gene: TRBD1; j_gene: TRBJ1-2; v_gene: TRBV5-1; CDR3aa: CASSVGQGNYGYTF; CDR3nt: TGCGCCAGCAGCGTCGGACAGGGAAACTATGGCTACACCTTC
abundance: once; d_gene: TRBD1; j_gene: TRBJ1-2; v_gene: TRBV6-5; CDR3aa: CASSPRDRDGYTF; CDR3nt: TGTGCCAGCAGTCCCCGGGACAGAGATGGCTACACCTTC
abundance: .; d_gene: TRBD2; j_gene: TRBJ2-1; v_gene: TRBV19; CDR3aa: CASTLGRGVAYNEQFF; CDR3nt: TGTGCCAGTACCCTGGGGCGGGGGGTTGCATACAATGAGCAGTTCTTC
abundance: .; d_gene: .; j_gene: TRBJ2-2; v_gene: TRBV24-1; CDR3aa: CATSPGSGELFF; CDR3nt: TGTGCCACCAGTCCGGGTAGCGGGGAGCTGTTTTTT
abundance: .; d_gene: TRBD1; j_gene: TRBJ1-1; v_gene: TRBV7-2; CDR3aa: CASRPGQGGYAFF; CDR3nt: TGTGCCAGCAGACCCGGACAGGGAGGGTACGCTTTCTTT
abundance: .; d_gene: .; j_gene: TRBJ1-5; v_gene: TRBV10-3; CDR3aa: CAISESTRGSNQPQHF; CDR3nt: TGTGCCATCAGTGAGTCCACCCGGGGAAGCAATCAGCCCCAGCATTTT
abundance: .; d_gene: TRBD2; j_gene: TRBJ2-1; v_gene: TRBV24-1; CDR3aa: CATRGLAGGNEQFF; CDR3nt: TGTGCCACCAGGGGACTAGCGGGGGGAAATGAGCAGTTCTTC
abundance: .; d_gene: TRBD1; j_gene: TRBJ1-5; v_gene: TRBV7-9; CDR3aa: CASSKGTGANQPQHF; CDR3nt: TGTGCCAGCAGCAAAGGGACAGGGGCTAATCAGCCCCAGCATTTT
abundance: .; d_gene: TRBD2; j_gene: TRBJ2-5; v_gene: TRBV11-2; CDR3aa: CASSPRLAGETQYF; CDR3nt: TGTGCCAGCAGCCCCCGACTAGCTGGGGAGACCCAGTACTTC
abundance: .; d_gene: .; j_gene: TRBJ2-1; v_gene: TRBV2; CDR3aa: CASSLTKYEQFF; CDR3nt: TGTGCCAGCAGTCTAACTAAGTATGAGCAGTTCTTC
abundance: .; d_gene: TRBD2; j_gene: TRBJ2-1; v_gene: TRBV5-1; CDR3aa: CASSLWLAGGDEQFF; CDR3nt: TGCGCCAGCAGCTTGTGGCTAGCGGGTGGCGATGAGCAGTTCTTC
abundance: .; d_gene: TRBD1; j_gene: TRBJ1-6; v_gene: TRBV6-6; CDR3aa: CASSYSTGDSPLHF; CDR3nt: TGTGCCAGCAGTTACTCGACAGGGGATTCACCCCTCCACTTT
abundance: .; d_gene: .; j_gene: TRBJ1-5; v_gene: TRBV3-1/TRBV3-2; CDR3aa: CASSQDRDQPQHF; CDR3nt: TGTGCCAGCAGCCAAGACAGGGATCAGCCCCAGCATTTT
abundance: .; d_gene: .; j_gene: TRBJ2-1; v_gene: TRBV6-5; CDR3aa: CASSYGTSDNEQFF; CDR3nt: TGTGCCAGCAGTTACGGGACTTCAGACAATGAGCAGTTCTTC
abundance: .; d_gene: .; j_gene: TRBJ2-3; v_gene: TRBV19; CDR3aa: CASSIGRGATADTQYF; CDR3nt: TGTGCCAGTAGTATAGGAAGGGGCGCGACCGCAGATACGCAGTATTTT
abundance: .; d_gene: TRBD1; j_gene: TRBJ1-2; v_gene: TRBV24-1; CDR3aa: CATSDLDRGYGYTF; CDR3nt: TGTGCCACCAGTGATTTGGACAGGGGTTACGGCTACACCTTC
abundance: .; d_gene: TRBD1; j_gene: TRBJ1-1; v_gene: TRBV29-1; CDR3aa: CSVRDSASRHTEAFF; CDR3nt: TGCAGCGTTCGGGACAGCGCCTCCCGGCACACTGAAGCTTTCTTT
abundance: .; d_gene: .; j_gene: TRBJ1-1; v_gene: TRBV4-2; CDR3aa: CASSQDHQGPSNTEAFF; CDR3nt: TGTGCCAGCAGCCAAGATCACCAGGGGCCCTCGAACACTGAAGCTTTCTTT
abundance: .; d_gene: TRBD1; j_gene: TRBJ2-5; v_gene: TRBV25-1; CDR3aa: CASSEIVGGPFQETQYF; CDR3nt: TGTGCCAGCAGTGAAATAGTAGGGGGCCCCTTCCAAGAGACCCAGTACTTC
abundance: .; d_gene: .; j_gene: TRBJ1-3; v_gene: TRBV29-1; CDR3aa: CSVSRGYNGNTIYF; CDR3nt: TGCAGCGTTAGCCGGGGGTATAACGGAAACACCATATATTTT
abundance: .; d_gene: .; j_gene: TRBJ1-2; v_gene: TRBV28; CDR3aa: CASTSQQGDGYTF; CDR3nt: TGTGCCAGCACCTCACAACAGGGCGATGGCTACACCTTC
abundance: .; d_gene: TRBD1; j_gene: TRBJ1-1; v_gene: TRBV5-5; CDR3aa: CASRGTGNTEAFF; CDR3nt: TGTGCCAGCAGGGGGACAGGAAACACTGAAGCTTTCTTT
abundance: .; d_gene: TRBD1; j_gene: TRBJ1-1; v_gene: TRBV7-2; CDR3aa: CASSLGSGTVSTEAFF; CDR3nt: TGTGCCAGCAGCTTAGGGTCCGGGACAGTCTCCACTGAAGCTTTCTTT
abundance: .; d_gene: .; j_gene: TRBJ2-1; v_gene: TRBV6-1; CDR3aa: CASSELLGTGGRNEQFF; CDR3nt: TGTGCCAGCAGTGAACTTCTCGGGACTGGGGGTAGGAATGAGCAGTTCTTC